The 19 T cell receptor beta chains given below trace back to one sample, sequenced in a study of T cell responses to AZD1222 COVID-19 vaccine. Sequencing used immunoSEQ multiplex PCR; TCRdb keeps in-frame clones, though not all of them. This sample carries around 120,000 clones, more than 85% of them seen once, and the ten largest clones take 7.5%. The input for sequencing was peripheral blood, taken on day 0 of AZD1222 vaccination. The receptors originated from an adult in good health.

The chain combines TRBV18 with TRBJ2-3, with TRBD1 matching 11 bases. The CDR3 sequence is 14 residues long. V lost 2 bases, J lost 6 bases, and 1 base stayed unmatched. Germline V lookup: CDR1 KGHSH, CDR2 LQKENI. The CDR3: CASSPGQGADTQYF. The DNA for the CDR3 is TGTGCCAGCTCACCAGGACAGGGGGCGGATACGCAGTATTTT.

The table lists this clone with a few counts. V is TRBV7-9 and J is TRBJ1-5, with D unclear. The length of the CDR3 is 16 residues. Germline CDR1 reads SEHNR; CDR2 reads FQNEAQ (reference sequence). Trimming removed 1 base at V and 3 bases at J, with 13 bases between. This chain's CDR3 is CASSLVNGVDNQPQHF. The DNA of the CDR3 is TGTGCCAGCAGCTTAGTCAACGGGGTCGACAATCAGCCCCAGCATTTT.

The chain couples TRBV28 to TRBJ1-2; D perhaps matches TRBD1 (6 bases). Germline CDR1 reads MDHEN; CDR2 reads SYDVKM. The CDR3 extends over 15 amino acids. Trimming left V 3 bases short and J 4 bases short, with 15 bases between. In DNA form, the CDR3 reads TGTGCCAGCAGTTTGGTGGGGGCGATCCCCTATGGCTACACCTTC. It is translated as CASSLVGAIPYGYTF.

J is TRBJ1-2 and V is TRBV6-6, with D possibly TRBD1 on 5 matching bases. This CDR3 region has 14 residues. Trimming left V 0 bases short and J 2 bases short, with 7 bases between. Germline loops: CDR1 MNHNY, CDR2 SVGAGI (reference sequence). CDR3: CASSYSKGNYGYTF. In DNA form, the CDR3 reads TGTGCCAGCAGTTACTCGAAGGGGAACTATGGCTACACCTTC.

The genes are TRBV9 and TRBJ1-4, with TRBD1 matching 7 bases. In germline, CDR1 is SGDLS, CDR2 YYNGEE. CDR3 length equals 15 residues. J was trimmed by 6 bases and V by 3 bases; bases with no gene match: 8. This CDR3 is CASSAARGGDEKLFF. The CDR3 nucleotides read TGTGCCAGCAGCGCCGCTCGAGGGGGCGATGAAAAACTGTTTTTT.

The rearrangement joins TRBV5-4 to TRBJ2-7; tentatively, D is TRBD1 (7 bases). V dropped 4 bases and J dropped 3 bases, with 14 bases sitting between them. CDR1 is SGHNT and CDR2 is YYREEE in the germline V gene (reference sequence). The length of the CDR3 is 14 residues. The CDR3 nucleotides are TGTGCCAGCAGCGTCAGGGGGGTTTACTACGAGCAGTACTTC. Translating it yields CASSVRGVYYEQYF.

The chain joins TRBV7-3 to TRBJ1-1; weak D call: TRBD1 (5 bases). The length of the CDR3 is 14 residues. Trimming cost V 5 bases and J 2 bases, with 12 bases left between them. The V gene's germline CDR1 is SGHTA and CDR2 FQGTGA. CDR3 sequence (DNA): TGTGCCAGCAGCCTGGGACTGTACAACACTGAAGCTTTCTTT. As protein: CASSLGLYNTEAFF.

J is TRBJ2-3 and V is TRBV12-3 or TRBV12-4; no clear D. The V gene lost 3 bases and the J gene lost 1 base, with 5 bases spanning the gap. The CDR3 is made up of 13 amino acids. In DNA form, the CDR3 reads TGTGCCAGCAGTTTGTCGGGCACAGATACGCAGTATTTT. Amino acid sequence: CASSLSGTDTQYF.

The V and J genes are TRBV4-1 and TRBJ1-1; D uncertain. The V gene's germline CDR1 is MGHRA and CDR2 YSYEKL. The CDR3 has 14 amino acids. The ends were cut back, 6 bases at V and 5 bases at J, with 16 bases in the middle. Written as DNA, the CDR3 is TGCGCCAGCAGACCTACAGAAACGGTGACTGAAGCTTTCTTT. Its translation: CASRPTETVTEAFF.

In this sample, this clone turned up once. CDR3 sequence (DNA): TGTGCCAGCAGCTTAGGCCAGGACAGGTTTTATGGCTACACCTTC. Residues: CASSLGQDRFYGYTF. The gene calls are TRBV7-9 and TRBJ1-2, with TRBD1 identical over 7 bases. Germline CDR1 reads SEHNR; CDR2 reads FQNEAQ (reference sequence). The CDR3 is 15 residues long. With 1 base clipped from V and 5 bases from J, the junction kept 7 bases outside the gene matches.

The CDR3 loop is CAITTGQSTPLHF. CDR3 DNA sequence: TGTGCCATCACCACGGGACAGTCTACACCCCTCCACTTT. The chain links TRBV10-3 to TRBJ1-6; the match to TRBD1 covers 7 bases. Germline CDR1 ENHRY, CDR2 SYGVKD. The length of the CDR3 is 13 residues. With V trimmed by 7 bases and J by 11 bases, 8 bases remained unmatched.

This chain links TRBV5-6 with TRBJ1-5, with D unclear. In germline, CDR1 is SGHDT, CDR2 YYEEEE. Trimming took off 1 base at V and 0 bases at J, with 5 bases between the two ends. This CDR3 has 14 residues. CDR3 nucleotide sequence: TGTGCCAGCAGCTTGTCTTATAGCAATCAGCCCCAGCATTTT. Protein: CASSLSYSNQPQHF.

V is TRBV29-1 and J is TRBJ2-1, with D tentatively TRBD1 (6 bases). V lost 6 bases to trimming and J lost 8 bases, with 14 bases between them. Per the germline V gene, CDR1 is SQVTM and CDR2 is ANQGSEA. The CDR3 is 12 amino acids. The CDR3 bases are TGCAGCGTGGGCGGACAGTCGGATGAGCAGTTCTTC. Translation: CSVGGQSDEQFF.

This chain uses TRBV14 with TRBJ1-2; weak D call: TRBD1 (5 bases). The CDR3 has 13 residues. Germline CDR1 reads SGHDN; CDR2 reads FVKESK. V gave up 4 bases and J gave up 8 bases, with 14 bases separating them. The DNA of the CDR3 is TGTGCCAGCAGCCCTCTTCCCAGGGTAGGCTACACCTTC. Protein product: CASSPLPRVGYTF.

This chain uses TRBV13 with TRBJ1-6, with 8 nucleotides matching TRBD1. The CDR3 has 14 residues. Germline V gives CDR1 PRHDT, CDR2 FYEKMQ (reference sequence). V lost 4 bases to trimming and J lost 10 bases; unmatched junction nucleotides: 6. CDR3: CASSSQGARSPLHF. In DNA, the CDR3 is TGTGCCAGCAGCTCGCAGGGGGCGAGGTCACCCCTCCACTTT.

V is TRBV15 and J is TRBJ2-1; 11 positions match TRBD2. CDR3 size: 15 residues. The ends lost 7 bases at V and 4 bases at J; junction bases unmatched: 6. The germline V gene encodes CDR1 LNHNV and CDR2 YYDKDF (reference sequence). The CDR3 nucleotides are TGTGCCACCACGATGGGGACTAGCGGTTACAATGAGCAGTTCTTC. Protein: CATTMGTSGYNEQFF. Based on the CDR3 plus reference TRBV15 and TRBJ2-1, the full variable domain is DAMVIQNPRYQVTQFGKPVTLSCSQTLNHNVMYWYQQKSSQAPKLLFHYYDKDFNNEADTPDNFQSRRPNTSFCFLDIRSPGLGDTAMYLCATTMGTSGYNEQFFGPGTRLTVL.

The chain links TRBV6-6 to TRBJ1-4; TRBD1 matches at 9 bases. Germline CDR1 MNHNY, CDR2 SVGAGI (reference sequence). V dropped 5 bases and J dropped 5; count of bases not matched to a gene: 9. This CDR3 comprises 16 residues. CDR3 nucleotides: TGTGCCAGCAGTCGAAACCTAGGACAGGGGAATGAAAAACTGTTTTTT. Its protein product is CASSRNLGQGNEKLFF.

The gene calls are TRBV5-8 and TRBJ2-3; 7 bases fit TRBD1. Per germline, CDR1 SGHTS and CDR2 YDEGEE. The CDR3 is made up of 14 amino acids. Losses at the gene ends were 4 bases for V and 2 bases for J; bases not matched to a gene: 4. CDR3 sequence: CASSQTGYTDTQYF. In DNA form, the CDR3 reads TGTGCCAGCAGCCAGACAGGGTACACAGATACGCAGTATTTT. The full variable domain, with the rest looked up from reference TRBV5-8 and TRBJ2-3, is EAGVTQSPTHLIKTRGQQATLRCSPISGHTSVYWYQQALGLGLQFLLWYDEGEERNRGNFPPRFSGRQFPNYSSELNVNALELEDSALYLCASSQTGYTDTQYFGPGTRLTVL.

This chain connects TRBV24-1 to TRBJ2-4; tentative D call: TRBD2 (6 bases). This CDR3 is 14 amino acids long. V dropped 3 bases and J dropped 6 bases, with 11 bases sitting between them. The germline V gene has CDR1 KGHDR and CDR2 SFDVKD. In DNA form, the CDR3 reads TGTGCCACCAGTGATGACGGGAGTGGAAACATTCAGTACTTC. Translated: CATSDDGSGNIQYF.